This is a list of T cell receptor beta chains from one sample in a study of T cell changes during pregnancy in multiple sclerosis. Clones were read by immunoSEQ multiplex PCR, and TCRdb kept only the in-frame ones, dropping some. The repertoire consists of around 40,000 clones, with 80% to 90% occurring once and the leading ten covering roughly 1.1%. The sequenced sample was CD4+ T cells from peripheral blood mononuclear cells, obtained in the first trimester of pregnancy. These receptors were taken from a female donor with multiple sclerosis, enrolled in a pregnancy study. The CDR3 runs from the conserved cysteine through the conserved F or W. A D gene is named only where the DNA matches it firmly. Size tells how often a clone was seen (once, few, many) or the class of an expanded clone, and some rows leave it out.

abundance	d_gene	v_gene	j_gene	CDR3aa	CDR3nt
.	.	TRBV28	TRBJ2-5	CASSPAAGAWGETQYF	TGTGCCAGCAGCCCGGCGGCAGGGGCGTGGGGAGAGACCCAGTACTTC
.	TRBD1	TRBV27	TRBJ1-2	CASSSTGTGNGYTF	TGTGCCAGCAGTTCAACCGGGACAGGGAATGGCTACACCTTC
.	.	TRBV19	TRBJ2-6	CASSIPRSSGANVLTF	TGTGCCAGTAGTATTCCCCGGAGCTCTGGGGCCAACGTCCTGACTTTC
.	TRBD2	TRBV5-1	TRBJ2-4	CASSLTGGKNIQYF	TGCGCCAGCAGCTTGACGGGGGGCAAAAACATTCAGTACTTC
.	.	TRBV6-4	TRBJ1-1	CASSVSVNTEAFF	TGTGCCAGCAGTGTATCGGTGAACACTGAAGCTTTCTTT
.	.	TRBV10-3	TRBJ2-6	CAISSPLAGGANVLTF	TGTGCCATCAGTTCCCCCCTAGCAGGCGGGGCCAACGTCCTGACTTTC
.	.	TRBV6-6	TRBJ2-3	CASSLGVSDTQYF	TGTGCCAGCAGTTTGGGAGTTTCCGATACGCAGTATTTT
.	.	TRBV5-6	TRBJ1-2	CASTGGQIGGYTF	TGTGCCAGCACCGGAGGCCAAATAGGTGGCTACACCTTC
once	.	TRBV2	TRBJ2-5	CASRESPAGGAAQETQYF	TGTGCCAGCAGGGAGAGCCCCGCCGGCGGAGCGGCCCAAGAGACCCAGTACTTC
.	TRBD1	TRBV5-4	TRBJ2-5	CASSRDRGLQETQYF	TGTGCCAGCAGCCGGGACAGGGGGCTCCAAGAGACCCAGTACTTC
.	.	TRBV7-2	TRBJ2-5	CASSLVGGRVGETQYF	TGTGCCAGCAGCTTAGTAGGGGGGAGGGTAGGAGAGACCCAGTACTTC
.	TRBD1	TRBV2	TRBJ2-1	CASSRQGRQFF	TGTGCCAGCAGTCGACAGGGCCGGCAGTTCTTC
.	TRBD1	TRBV6-5	TRBJ1-2	CASSPGQSGYTF	TGTGCCAGCAGCCCGGGACAGAGTGGCTACACCTTC
.	.	TRBV29-1	TRBJ2-5	CSGRGADETQYF	TGCAGCGGGCGGGGAGCCGATGAGACCCAGTACTTC
once	TRBD1	TRBV4-1	TRBJ2-5	CASSRIRGQETQYF	TGCGCCAGCAGCCGGATACGGGGACAGGAGACCCAGTACTTC
medium-sized	.	TRBV7-2	TRBJ2-3	CASSLRRSDTQYF	TGTGCCAGCAGCTTACGGAGATCAGATACGCAGTATTTT
.	TRBD2	TRBV19	TRBJ2-3	CASSRGSPSTDTQYF	TGTGCCAGTAGCCGCGGGAGTCCCAGCACAGATACGCAGTATTTT
.	.	TRBV18	TRBJ1-4	CASSPRGTNEKLFF	TGTGCCAGCTCACCCAGGGGAACTAATGAAAAACTGTTTTTT
.	.	TRBV30	TRBJ1-6	CAWSRIRTDNSPLHF	TGTGCCTGGAGTAGAATAAGGACAGATAATTCACCCCTCCACTTT
.	TRBD2	TRBV10-1	TRBJ2-1	CASSEGLAGNEQFF	TGCGCCAGCAGTGAAGGTCTAGCGGGAAATGAGCAGTTCTTC
.	.	TRBV30	TRBJ1-3	CAWSMSSGNTIYF	TGTGCCTGGAGTATGAGCTCTGGAAACACCATATATTTT
.	.	TRBV10-3	TRBJ1-2	CAISDSTEPYGYTF	TGTGCCATCAGTGACTCGACAGAACCCTATGGCTACACCTTC
.	.	TRBV11-2	TRBJ2-7	CASSPSRGYEQYF	TGTGCCAGCAGCCCCTCGCGGGGTTACGAGCAGTACTTC
.	.	TRBV10-2	TRBJ2-1	CASSESRLVNEQFF	TGCGCCAGCAGTGAGTCAAGACTAGTCAATGAGCAGTTCTTC
once	.	TRBV10-3	TRBJ2-7	CATRGEQSNYEQYF	TGTGCCACACGGGGAGAGCAATCCAACTACGAGCAGTACTTC
once	.	TRBV30	TRBJ2-6	CAWRSISGANVLTF	TGTGCCTGGAGGAGTATCTCTGGGGCCAACGTCCTGACTTTC
.	.	TRBV7-2	TRBJ1-5	CASSLVRGSQPQHF	TGTGCCAGCAGCTTAGTACGGGGGTCCCAGCCCCAGCATTTT
.	.	TRBV5-1	TRBJ1-3	CASREDSGNTIYF	TGCGCCAGCAGAGAGGATTCTGGAAACACCATATATTTT
.	.	TRBV5-5	TRBJ1-6	CASSLGSGSPLHF	TGTGCCAGCAGCTTAGGGAGTGGATCACCCCTCCACTTT
.	TRBD2	TRBV5-1	TRBJ2-7	CASSLEGTTDEQYF	TGCGCCAGCAGCTTGGAGGGGACTACGGACGAGCAGTACTTC
few	TRBD2	TRBV28	TRBJ2-3	CASSSLMKRELYTQYF	TGTGCCAGCAGTTCCCTCATGAAGCGGGAGTTGTATACGCAGTATTTT
.	.	TRBV7-9	TRBJ2-1	CASSLGDTWEQFF	TGTGCCAGCAGCTTAGGGGACACCTGGGAGCAGTTCTTC
.	TRBD2	TRBV5-1	TRBJ2-7	CASSLELAGGNYEQYF	TGCGCCAGCAGCTTGGAACTAGCGGGAGGGAACTACGAGCAGTACTTC
.	TRBD1	TRBV2	TRBJ2-6	CASSGDRGPSGANVLTF	TGTGCCAGCAGTGGCGACAGGGGGCCATCTGGGGCCAACGTCCTGACTTTC
.	.	TRBV7-2	TRBJ1-1	CASSLVPPGTEAFF	TGTGCCAGCAGCTTAGTACCCCCCGGGACTGAAGCTTTCTTT
.	TRBD1	TRBV6-6	TRBJ1-1	CASEDRGNTEAFF	TGTGCCAGTGAAGACAGGGGGAACACTGAAGCTTTCTTT
.	TRBD1	TRBV30	TRBJ1-2	CAWSVTGGVGYTF	TGTGCCTGGAGTGTAACAGGGGGCGTGGGCTACACCTTC
.	TRBD2	TRBV9	TRBJ2-1	CASSVSTSGRKVGYNEQFF	TGTGCCAGCAGCGTATCGACTAGCGGGAGGAAGGTGGGCTACAATGAGCAGTTCTTC
.	.	TRBV21-1	TRBJ2-7	CASSTRQGKGPYEQYF	TGTGCCAGCAGCACCCGACAGGGCAAGGGCCCCTACGAGCAGTACTTC
.	.	TRBV7-9	TRBJ1-5	CASGGGSNQPQHF	TGTGCCAGCGGCGGAGGTAGCAATCAGCCCCAGCATTTT
.	TRBD2	TRBV9	TRBJ2-3	CASSVELAGPSTDTQYF	TGTGCCAGCAGCGTAGAACTAGCGGGGCCTAGCACAGATACGCAGTATTTT
.	.	TRBV5-1	TRBJ1-2	CASSFSTVDYGYTF	TGCGCCAGCAGCTTCTCGACAGTTGACTATGGCTACACCTTC
.	TRBD2	TRBV9	TRBJ2-5	CASSVGLAGGPKETQYF	TGTGCCAGCAGCGTAGGGCTAGCGGGAGGGCCGAAAGAGACCCAGTACTTC
once	TRBD1	TRBV6-5	TRBJ1-1	CASKEQGSNTEAFF	TGTGCCAGCAAGGAACAGGGGTCGAACACTGAAGCTTTCTTT
once	.	TRBV6-5	TRBJ1-3	CASSYDISGNTIYF	TGTGCCAGCAGCTATGATATTTCGGGAAACACCATATATTTT